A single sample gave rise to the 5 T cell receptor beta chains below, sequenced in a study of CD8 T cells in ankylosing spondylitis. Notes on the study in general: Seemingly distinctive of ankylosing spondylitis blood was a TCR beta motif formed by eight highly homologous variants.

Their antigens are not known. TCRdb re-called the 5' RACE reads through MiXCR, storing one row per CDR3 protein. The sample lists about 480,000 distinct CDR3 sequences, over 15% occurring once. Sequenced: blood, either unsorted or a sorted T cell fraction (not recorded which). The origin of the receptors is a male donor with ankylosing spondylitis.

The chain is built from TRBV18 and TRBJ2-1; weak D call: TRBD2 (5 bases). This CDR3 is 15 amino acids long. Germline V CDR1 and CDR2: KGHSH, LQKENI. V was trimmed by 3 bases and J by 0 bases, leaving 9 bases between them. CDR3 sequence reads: CASSPVRDSYNEQFF. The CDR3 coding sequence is TGTGCCAGCTCACCGGTCCGGGACTCCTACAATGAGCAGTTCTTC.

The CDR3, as DNA: TGTGCCAGCAGTGAAGACAGGCCCTACGAGCAGTACTTC. Translation: CASSEDRPYEQYF. The genes are TRBV6-1 and TRBJ2-7, with a weak D call TRBD1 (5 bases). The V end lost 1 base, the J end lost 2 bases, and 6 bases lay between the germline ends. The germline CDR1 and CDR2 sequences are MNHNS and SASEGT. This CDR3 is 13 amino acids long.

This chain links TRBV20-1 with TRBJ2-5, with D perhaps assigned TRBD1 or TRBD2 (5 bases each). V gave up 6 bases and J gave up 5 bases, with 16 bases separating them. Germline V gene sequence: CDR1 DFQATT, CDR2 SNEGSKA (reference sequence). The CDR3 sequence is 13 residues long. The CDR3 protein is CSAPYRGWETQYF. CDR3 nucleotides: TGCAGTGCGCCGTACCGGGGCTGGGAGACCCAGTACTTC.

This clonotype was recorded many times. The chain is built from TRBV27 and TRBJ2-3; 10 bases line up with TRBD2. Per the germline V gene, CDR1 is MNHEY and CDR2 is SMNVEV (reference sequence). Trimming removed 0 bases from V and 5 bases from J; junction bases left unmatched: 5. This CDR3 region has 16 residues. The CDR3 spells CASSLSQREGQDTQYF. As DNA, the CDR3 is TGTGCCAGCAGTTTATCGCAGCGGGAGGGCCAAGATACGCAGTATTTT.

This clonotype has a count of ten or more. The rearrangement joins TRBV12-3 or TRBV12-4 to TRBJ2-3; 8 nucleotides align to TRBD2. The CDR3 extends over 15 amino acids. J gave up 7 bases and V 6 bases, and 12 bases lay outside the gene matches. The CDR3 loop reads CASSLPGGGGNTQYF. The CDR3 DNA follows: TGTGCCAGCAGCCTCCCGGGGGGGGGCGGGAATACGCAGTATTTT.